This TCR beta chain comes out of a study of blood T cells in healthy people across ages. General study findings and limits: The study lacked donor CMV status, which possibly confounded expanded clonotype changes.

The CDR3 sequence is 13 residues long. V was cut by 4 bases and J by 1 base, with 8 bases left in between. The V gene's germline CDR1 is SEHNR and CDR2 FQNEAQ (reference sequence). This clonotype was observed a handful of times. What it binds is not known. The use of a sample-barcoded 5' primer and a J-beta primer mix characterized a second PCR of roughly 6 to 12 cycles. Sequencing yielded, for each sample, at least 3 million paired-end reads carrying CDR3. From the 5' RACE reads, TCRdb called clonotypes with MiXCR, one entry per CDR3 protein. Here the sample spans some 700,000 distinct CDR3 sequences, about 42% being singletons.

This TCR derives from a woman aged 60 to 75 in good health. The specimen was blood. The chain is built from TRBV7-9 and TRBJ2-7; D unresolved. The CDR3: CASSSDVSYEQYF. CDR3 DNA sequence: TGTGCCAGCAGCTCGGACGTTTCCTACGAGCAGTACTTC. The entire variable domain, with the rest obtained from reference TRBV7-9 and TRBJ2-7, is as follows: DTGVSQNPRHKITKRGQNVTFRCDPISEHNRLYWYRQTLGQGPEFLTYFQNEAQLEKSRLLSDRFSAERPKGSFSTLEIQRTEQGDSAMYLCASSSDVSYEQYFGPGTRLTVT.